The sample holds one count of the clone carrying this T cell receptor (beta chain). Its antigen remains unknown. The source of the sample is a study of cytomegalovirus exposure and HLA in healthy donors. Study-wide points: V- and J-gene trimming in TCR beta was tied to a missense DCLRE1C variant by an analysis performed later. Later, an analysis found that common viral pathogens appeared to be linked with several of the most significant clusters. The authors enumerated some 160 TCR beta chains as linked to cytomegalovirus.

With 60 Vbeta and 13 Jbeta primers, the PCR was carried out. Method: immunoSEQ multiplex PCR; TCRdb's copy keeps in-frame clones and lacks some. The repertoire has 110,000 to 150,000 clones, approximately 70% of them found once; the top ten carry around 1.2%. The germline V and J ends were trimmed by 5 bases and 2 bases, with 16 bases remaining between them. The CDR3 runs to 17 residues. CDR1 and CDR2 (germline): LGHNA, YSLEER. Likely unrecorded immune exposures existed in these nominally healthy donors. The clonotype was recovered from a middle-aged woman in good health and CMV-seronegative. J is TRBJ2-6 and V is TRBV4-3, with a weak D call TRBD2 (6 bases). The sequenced sample was PBMCs. CDR3 residues: CASSSRAGRTGANVLTF. DNA of the CDR3: TGCGCCAGCAGCTCTCGGGCGGGGAGGACTGGGGCCAACGTCCTGACTTTC.